Presented here are 17 T cell receptor beta chains from one specimen sequenced in a study of long-term antiretroviral therapy in people with HIV. Version v3.0 of the immunoSEQ assay was performed at survey level. Clones were read by immunoSEQ multiplex PCR, and TCRdb kept only the in-frame ones, dropping some. The data contain approximately 30,000 clones, about 85% of them singletons. The material sequenced was unsorted PBMCs, taken 3 years after starting antiretroviral therapy. Receptors were obtained from a man in his forties or fifties with HIV.

The gene calls are TRBV7-8 and TRBJ2-7; TRBD1 agrees at 8 bases. The V and J ends lost 0 bases and 0 bases, in that order; junction bases with no gene match: 1. The CDR3 covers 15 residues. Germline lookup yields CDR1 SGHVS and CDR2 FQNEAQ. CDR3 bases: TGTGCCAGCAGCTTAGCGACAGGGGTCTCCTACGAGCAGTACTTC. This sequence encodes CASSLATGVSYEQYF.

There are a few counts of this clone. V is TRBV27 and J is TRBJ2-7; D call uncertain. V lost 5 bases to trimming and J lost 2 bases, with 10 bases between them. CDR1 and CDR2 from the germline V gene are MNHEY and SMNVEV (reference sequence). This CDR3 has 13 residues. CDR3 in amino acids: CASSTDGTYEQYF. CDR3 in DNA: TGTGCCAGCAGTACGGACGGAACCTACGAGCAGTACTTC.

This clone was counted only a few times. This chain uses TRBV4-1 with TRBJ2-7; either TRBD1 or TRBD2 may fit D (6 bases each). The CDR3 has 14 residues. V gave up 4 bases and J gave up 3 bases, with 13 bases separating them. The V gene's germline CDR1 is MGHRA and CDR2 YSYEKL. The CDR3 is CASSRGGSSYEQYF. CDR3 coding DNA: TGCGCCAGCAGCCGAGGGGGGTCAAGCTACGAGCAGTACTTC.

This clone was counted between two and nine times. The CDR3 DNA reads as TGCAGCGTTGGGCCGGGCGGGTACGAGCAGTACTTC. Translated, it gives CSVGPGGYEQYF. This chain links TRBV29-1 with TRBJ2-7, with a tentative D call TRBD2 (5 bases). The CDR3 contains 12 residues. Germline-derived CDR1 and CDR2 are SQVTM and ANQGSEA. The V gene lost 4 bases and the J gene lost 4 bases, with 11 bases spanning the gap.

The J gene is TRBJ1-2, the V gene TRBV7-9, with D perhaps matching TRBD1 (5 bases). This CDR3 spans 13 amino acids. V was cut by 5 bases and J by 2 bases, with 9 bases left in between. In germline, CDR1 is SEHNR, CDR2 FQNEAQ (reference sequence). The CDR3 DNA reads as TGTGCCAGCAGCGGAGGGGAGAACTATGGCTACACCTTC. Amino acids: CASSGGENYGYTF.

The chain carries TRBV11-2 and TRBJ1-3, with D maybe TRBD1 (5 bases). The V end lost 3 bases, the J end lost 2 bases, and 8 bases lay between the germline ends. Germline V gene data show CDR1 as SGHAT and CDR2 as FQNNGV. This CDR3 has 14 amino acids. CDR3 sequence: CASSLGGAGNTIYF. Here the CDR3 DNA reads TGTGCCAGCAGCTTGGGGGGGGCTGGAAACACCATATATTTT.

The rearrangement links TRBV5-1 to TRBJ1-3, with a possible D match to TRBD1 (6 bases). V was clipped by 4 bases and J by 4 bases, with 9 bases between them. Germline loops: CDR1 SGHRS, CDR2 YFSETQ. CDR3 size: 13 residues. This CDR3 is CASSVGGGNTIYF. CDR3 in DNA: TGCGCCAGCAGCGTTGGGGGCGGAAACACCATATATTTT.

This clone was detected once. The chain uses TRBV4-1 and TRBJ1-6; 11 bases line up with TRBD1. The V segment lost 0 bases and the J segment 7 bases; nucleotides outside the gene matches: 2. The germline V gene encodes CDR1 MGHRA and CDR2 YSYEKL. This CDR3 is 16 amino acids long. CDR3 residues: CASSQDGTGGNSPLHF. CDR3 nucleotide sequence: TGCGCCAGCAGCCAAGATGGGACAGGGGGGAATTCACCCCTCCACTTT.

V is TRBV5-1 and J is TRBJ1-1, with TRBD1 identical over 7 bases. The trim removed 2 bases at V and 5 bases at J, leaving 12 bases unmatched. CDR3 size: 16 residues. The germline gives CDR1 SGHRS, CDR2 YFSETQ. CDR3 sequence (DNA): TGCGCCAGCAGCTTAAGGACAGGACTGGTGGGGACTGAAGCTTTCTTT. This translates into CASSLRTGLVGTEAFF.

This clone was observed a handful of times. The J gene is TRBJ2-7, the V gene TRBV20-1; D not resolved. The length of the CDR3 is 11 residues. Germline V gene lookup returns CDR1 DFQATT and CDR2 SNEGSKA (reference sequence). The V end was cut by 3 bases, the J end by 1 base, with 4 bases between. The CDR3: CSARGSYEQYF. The CDR3 nucleotides read TGCAGTGCTAGGGGGTCCTACGAGCAGTACTTC.

The table lists this clone with a few counts. The chain recombines TRBV5-1 with TRBJ2-7, with D unresolved. This CDR3 is 11 amino acids long. The V end lost 3 bases, the J end lost 5 bases, and 6 bases lay between the germline ends. Germline V gene sequence: CDR1 SGHRS, CDR2 YFSETQ. Here the CDR3 reads CASSSRNEQYF. DNA for the CDR3: TGCGCCAGCAGCTCCCGGAACGAGCAGTACTTC.

The CDR3 is CASSLPAGGGNEQFF. The DNA of the CDR3 is TGTGCCAGCAGCTTACCAGCGGGAGGGGGCAATGAGCAGTTCTTC. This chain links TRBV7-9 with TRBJ2-1; 10 bases are a match to TRBD2. The J segment lost 6 bases and the V segment lost 2 bases, leaving 4 bases of the junction unmatched. Germline V lookup: CDR1 SEHNR, CDR2 FQNEAQ (reference sequence). This CDR3 contains 15 residues. Using reference TRBV7-9 and TRBJ2-1 for the parts outside the CDR3, the full variable domain is DTGVSQNPRHKITKRGQNVTFRCDPISEHNRLYWYRQTLGQGPEFLTYFQNEAQLEKSRLLSDRFSAERPKGSFSTLEIQRTEQGDSAMYLCASSLPAGGGNEQFFGPGTRLTVL.

This chain uses TRBV6-5 with TRBJ2-1, with TRBD2 matching 12 bases. The CDR3 has 15 residues. Germline trimming cut 6 bases from V and 2 bases from J; bases unmatched to any gene: 2. Per germline, CDR1 MNHEY and CDR2 SVGAGI. CDR3 nucleotides: TGTGCCAGCAGGTCTAGCGGGAGGGCCTACAATGAGCAGTTCTTC. Residues: CASRSSGRAYNEQFF.

This chain links TRBV7-6 with TRBJ2-7; the D gene is possibly TRBD2 (5 bases). The CDR3 runs 16 residues. Trimming cost V 5 bases and J 0 bases, with 17 bases left between them. Per the germline V gene, CDR1 is SGHVS and CDR2 is FNYEAQ. The CDR3 loop is CASSPASSGYSYEQYF. CDR3 DNA: TGTGCCAGCAGCCCAGCGTCGTCGGGGTACTCCTACGAGCAGTACTTC.

The chain's CDR3 is CASSLVAGFHEQYF. DNA for the CDR3: TGTGCCAGCAGCCTCGTGGCGGGTTTTCACGAGCAGTACTTC. The chain is built from TRBV6-6 and TRBJ2-7, with D maybe TRBD2 (5 bases). V lost 6 bases, J lost 5 bases, and 17 bases lay in between. This CDR3 is 14 amino acids long. Per germline, CDR1 MNHNY and CDR2 SVGAGI (reference sequence).

The sample holds a few counts of this clone. The CDR3 DNA reads as TGTGCCATCAGTGAGTCGGGGGCCCTATCAGGAGCTTTCTTT. Translating gives CAISESGALSGAFF. V and J are TRBV10-3 and TRBJ1-1; a weak D match, TRBD1 (6 bases). Deletions cut 0 bases from V and 10 bases from J, with 15 bases between. The CDR3 length is 14 residues. Looked up from germline, CDR1 is ENHRY and CDR2 is SYGVKD.

The genes are TRBV4-1 and TRBJ1-5, with D tentatively TRBD1 (5 bases). CDR3 length: 17 amino acids. Germline values: CDR1 MGHRA, CDR2 YSYEKL. Trimming took off 0 bases at V and 3 bases at J, with 15 bases between the two ends. The CDR3 loop reads CASSQDLGQGDNQPQHF. CDR3 bases: TGCGCCAGCAGCCAAGATCTGGGGCAGGGAGACAATCAGCCCCAGCATTTT.